Presented here are 10 T cell receptor beta chains from one specimen sequenced in a study of blood T cell repertoires in COVID-19. Profiling relied on immunoSEQ multiplex PCR, and the TCRdb table lists in-frame clones only, not all of them. The sample includes hundreds of thousands of clones, 90% seen only once; the top ten take 1.7%. Sequencing used PBMCs or T cells enriched from blood (not recorded which). These receptors all come from a young woman with acute COVID-19.

This clone has a single count. The V and J genes are TRBV14 and TRBJ2-3; TRBD2 might be the D (5 bases). The germline V and J ends were trimmed by 2 bases and 4 bases, with 10 bases remaining between them. The CDR3 is made up of 14 amino acids. CDR1 is SGHDN, CDR2 FVKESK, per germline. The DNA for the CDR3 is TGTGCCAGCAGCCAACAACTAGGATCAGATACGCAGTATTTT. It specifies CASSQQLGSDTQYF.

The rearrangement uses TRBV23-1 and TRBJ2-7; 7 nucleotides agree with TRBD2. TRBV23-1 belongs to the ORF category, with a function that is uncertain. V lost 4 bases, J lost 2 bases, and 11 bases stayed unmatched. CDR3 length: 16 residues. The CDR3 reads CASSPYRGEQPYEQYF. Written as DNA, the CDR3 is TGCGCCAGCAGTCCCTATCGGGGGGAGCAACCCTACGAGCAGTACTTC.

This sequence joins TRBV24-1 and TRBJ2-3, with D tentatively TRBD1 (5 bases). This CDR3 region has 17 residues. V was trimmed by 5 bases and J by 3 bases, leaving 20 bases between them. The germline V gene encodes CDR1 KGHDR and CDR2 SFDVKD. CDR3 sequence: CATSVTSSGRVTDTQYF. CDR3 bases: TGTGCCACCAGTGTCACCAGCTCGGGCAGGGTGACAGATACGCAGTATTTT.

The chain couples TRBV10-3 to TRBJ2-7; 10 bases align to TRBD1. The CDR3 contains 15 residues. Per the germline V gene, CDR1 is ENHRY and CDR2 is SYGVKD. After removal of 6 bases from V and 3 bases from J, the junction contained 8 bases not matched to a gene. The DNA for the CDR3 is TGTGCCATCAGGGGGACCGGGACAGGGGACTACGAGCAGTACTTC. Translated, it gives CAIRGTGTGDYEQYF.

CDR3 residues: CASSQALRDQPQHF. CDR3 DNA sequence: TGTGCCAGCAGCCAAGCCCTACGGGATCAGCCCCAGCATTTT. This chain joins TRBV4-2 and TRBJ1-5; D is uncertain. CDR1 and CDR2 (germline): LGHNA, YNFKEQ. V lost 1 base and J 5 bases, leaving 9 bases between the germline ends. The CDR3 spans 14 residues.

The V and J genes are TRBV5-1 and TRBJ1-4, with D perhaps matching TRBD1 (6 bases). The germline V gene has CDR1 SGHRS and CDR2 YFSETQ. The CDR3 has 15 residues. The V end was cut by 0 bases, the J end by 2 bases, with 8 bases between. CDR3 in amino acids: CASSLAGATNEKLFF. The CDR3 DNA follows: TGCGCCAGCAGCTTGGCAGGGGCGACTAATGAAAAACTGTTTTTT.

The V gene is TRBV7-3, the J gene TRBJ2-7; TRBD2 agrees at 10 bases. After removal of 0 bases from V and 2 bases from J, the junction contained 4 bases not matched to a gene. CDR1 is SGHTA and CDR2 is FQGTGA in the germline V gene. CDR3 length: 16 residues. CDR3 bases: TGTGCCAGCAGCTTAACCGTAACTAGCGGGGCCTACGAGCAGTACTTC. As protein: CASSLTVTSGAYEQYF.

V and J are TRBV28 and TRBJ1-5, with TRBD1 matching over 7 bases. CDR3 length equals 14 residues. Germline V gene data show CDR1 as MDHEN and CDR2 as SYDVKM. Trimming at V came to 8 bases and at J to 1 base, leaving 5 bases not matched to a gene. CDR3 DNA: TGTGCCAGCGCGGGACAGATCAGCAATCAGCCCCAGCATTTT. Its translation: CASAGQISNQPQHF.

This chain uses TRBV5-5 with TRBJ1-5; 9 positions match TRBD1. The CDR3 totals 18 residues. V was clipped by 0 bases and J by 1 base; unmatched bases: 8. Germline V lookup: CDR1 SGHKS, CDR2 YYEKEE (reference sequence). The chain's CDR3 is CASSLGRTGVGSNQPQHF. CDR3 coding DNA: TGTGCCAGCAGCTTGGGGCGGACAGGGGTTGGGAGCAATCAGCCCCAGCATTTT.

J is TRBJ1-1 and V is TRBV7-2, with TRBD1 matching 8 bases. CDR1 and CDR2 from the germline V gene are SGHTA and FQGNSA. With 5 bases clipped from V and 0 bases from J, the junction kept 5 bases outside the gene matches. This CDR3 has 15 residues. The CDR3 is CASSTGQGVNTEAFF. The CDR3 DNA sequence: TGTGCCAGCAGCACTGGACAGGGTGTGAACACTGAAGCTTTCTTT.